The 27 T cell receptor beta chains presented below share a single source sample, sequenced in a study of T cells after yellow fever vaccination. Via MiXCR, TCRdb re-called the 5' RACE reads, giving one row per CDR3 protein. The data contain around 120,000 distinct CDR3 sequences, roughly 6.8% of them seen just once; the ten biggest clones take up 2.7%. The sample was CD4+ T cells sorted from PBMCs, taken roughly 45 days after the first yellow fever vaccination. These receptors all stem from a young man who received the YFV17D yellow fever vaccine.

This clonotype was observed many times. The CDR3 DNA sequence: TGTGCCAGCAGCTTATTGGTGGGGACGCCGGGGGGCTACACCTTC. This translates into CASSLLVGTPGGYTF. The gene calls are TRBV7-2 and TRBJ1-2; possible D gene TRBD1, 5 bases. The CDR3 loop spans 15 amino acids. Germline V gene lookup returns CDR1 SGHTA and CDR2 FQGNSA. Trimming stripped 2 bases from V and 8 bases from J, with 18 bases between. Full variable domain (missing parts from reference TRBV7-2 and TRBJ1-2): GAGVSQSPSNKVTEKGKDVELRCDPISGHTALYWYRQSLGQGLEFLIYFQGNSAPDKSGLPSDRFSAERTGGSVSTLTIQRTQQEDSAVYLCASSLLVGTPGGYTFGSGTRLTVV.

This clonotype was counted many times. The chain couples TRBV20-1 to TRBJ2-3, with unresolved D. The length of the CDR3 is 10 residues. Germline CDR1 DFQATT, CDR2 SNEGSKA (reference sequence). V was shortened by 6 bases and J by 3 bases, with 4 bases between the two germline ends. The CDR3 coding sequence is TGCAGTGCAAAAACAGATACGCAGTATTTT. Translation gives CSAKTDTQYF.

This clonotype was counted many times. The chain uses TRBV7-6 and TRBJ2-3; the D is unclear. The CDR3 runs to 15 residues. Germline-derived CDR1 and CDR2 are SGHVS and FNYEAQ. Trimming cost V 3 bases and J 6 bases, with 16 bases left between them. The CDR3 DNA follows: TGTGCCAGCAGCTTCGTCGCTGAGAAGGGCGATACGCAGTATTTT. Amino acid sequence: CASSFVAEKGDTQYF. Using reference TRBV7-6 and TRBJ2-3 for the parts outside the CDR3, the full variable domain is GAGVSQSPRYKVTKRGQDVALRCDPISGHVSLYWYRQALGQGPEFLTYFNYEAQQDKSGLPNDRFSAERPEGSISTLTIQRTEQRDSAMYRCASSFVAEKGDTQYFGPGTRLTVL.

This clonotype was observed many times. The V call is TRBV29-1, the J call TRBJ1-2; no reliable D call. CDR3 length: 11 amino acids. The V gene lost 2 bases and the J gene lost 4 bases, with 5 bases spanning the gap. CDR1 is SQVTM, CDR2 ANQGSEA, per germline. CDR3 nucleotides: TGCAGCGTTGAACTAGGCTATGGCTACACCTTC. Protein sequence: CSVELGYGYTF.

This chain links TRBV5-1 with TRBJ2-7; 9 nucleotides match TRBD1. The CDR3 is 15 amino acids. Germline CDR1 reads SGHRS; CDR2 reads YFSETQ. V lost 4 bases and J lost 4; bases outside the gene matches: 9. The CDR3 loop is CASSVVWTGEYEQYF. The CDR3 DNA follows: TGCGCCAGCAGCGTGGTCTGGACAGGGGAGTACGAGCAGTACTTC.

There are many counts of this clonotype. The chain recombines TRBV28 with TRBJ1-5; TRBD1 is a possible D gene (5 bases). V lost 6 bases, J lost 7 bases, and 13 bases lay in between. Germline assignment: CDR1 MDHEN and CDR2 SYDVKM. The CDR3 sequence is 13 residues long. CDR3 DNA sequence: TGTGCCAGCAGGGGGGTGGGGTTCCAGCCCCAGCATTTT. Protein: CASRGVGFQPQHF.

This chain links TRBV2 with TRBJ2-3; a weak D match, TRBD1 (5 bases). Per germline, CDR1 SNHLY and CDR2 FYNNEI. V was trimmed by 6 bases and J by 1 base, leaving 11 bases between them. The CDR3 contains 14 residues. CDR3 in amino acids: CASSQGIGTDTQYF. The DNA for the CDR3 is TGTGCCAGCAGCCAGGGCATTGGCACAGATACGCAGTATTTT.

This clonotype was detected many times. V usage is TRBV7-9 and J usage is TRBJ1-1; the D gene is possibly TRBD1 (5 bases). V lost 0 bases and J 4 bases, leaving 15 bases between the germline ends. Germline V gene data show CDR1 as SEHNR and CDR2 as FQNEAQ (reference sequence). This CDR3 spans 16 amino acids. The CDR3 region has the DNA TGTGCCAGCAGCTTAGCTTATTCGTCGGACACCACTGAAGCTTTCTTT. This gives the protein CASSLAYSSDTTEAFF.

This clonotype was observed many times. V and J are TRBV28 and TRBJ1-5; D gene unclear. V was pared by 6 bases and J by 4 bases, with 7 bases between. The CDR3 is 12 residues long. Germline assignment: CDR1 MDHEN and CDR2 SYDVKM. CDR3 region: CASRSLNQPQHF. The CDR3 coding sequence is TGTGCCAGCAGGAGCCTTAATCAGCCCCAGCATTTT.

This clonotype occurred many times. The chain recombines TRBV7-2 with TRBJ2-5, with no clear D. Trimming took off 5 bases at V and 2 bases at J, with 3 bases between the two ends. The CDR3 runs to 11 residues. Germline CDR1 reads SGHTA; CDR2 reads FQGNSA. CDR3 amino acids: CASSEQETQYF. The CDR3, as DNA: TGTGCCAGCAGCGAACAAGAGACCCAGTACTTC.

This clonotype was seen ten or more times. The V gene is TRBV18, the J gene TRBJ2-3; 9 bases fit TRBD2. This CDR3 has 15 residues. Germline-derived CDR1 and CDR2 are KGHSH and LQKENI. V was clipped by 5 bases and J by 2 bases; unmatched bases: 5. In DNA, the CDR3 is TGTGCCAGCTCAGTAGCGGGGGCCTACACAGATACGCAGTATTTT. It specifies CASSVAGAYTDTQYF.

This clonotype was counted at least ten times. This chain joins TRBV12-3 or TRBV12-4 and TRBJ2-1; D gene unclear. Trimming cost V 5 bases and J 0 bases, with 11 bases left between them. CDR3 size: 15 residues. The CDR3 region is CASSPGPSSYNEQFF. Written as DNA, the CDR3 is TGTGCCAGCAGTCCAGGCCCGAGCTCCTACAATGAGCAGTTCTTC.

This clonotype has ten or more counts. V is TRBV21-1 and J is TRBJ1-5; no check of the table's D call, TRBD1, against the DNA was made. TRBV21-1 is classified as a pseudogene. CDR3 length: 16 amino acids. The CDR3 bases are TGTGCCAGCAACCAGGGAAGGCAGGAGGCTTGGCAGCCCCAGCATTTT. Its translation: CASNQGRQEAWQPQHF.

This clonotype was picked up a small number of times. This chain links TRBV20-1 with TRBJ2-1; 13 nucleotides line up with TRBD2. CDR1 and CDR2 (germline): DFQATT, SNEGSKA (reference sequence). Trimming cost V 6 bases and J 5 bases; bases outside gene matches: 7. The CDR3 runs 15 residues. The CDR3 loop is CSARSGLAGNNEQFF. CDR3 nucleotide sequence: TGCAGTGCGCGGTCGGGACTAGCGGGGAACAATGAGCAGTTCTTC.

As regards this clonotype: Possible read error: a much larger clone is one base away. The chain combines TRBV7-2 with TRBJ1-5; TRBD1 is a possible D gene (6 bases). CDR1 and CDR2 from the germline V gene are SGHTA and FQGNSA. The CDR3 is 16 residues long. Trimming shortened V by 5 bases and J by 7 bases, and 21 bases separated the two germline ends. The CDR3 DNA reads as TGTGCCAGCAGCCCAAAGGGGGTGTCGTGGTTCCAGCCCCAGCATTTT. It encodes CASSPKGVSWFQPQHF.

In this sample, this clonotype turned up many times. This rearrangement joins TRBV2 to TRBJ2-7; tentatively, D is TRBD1 (6 bases). Per germline, CDR1 SNHLY and CDR2 FYNNEI. The CDR3 is 13 residues long. Deletions cut 5 bases from V and 5 bases from J, with 13 bases between. The CDR3 coding sequence is TGTGCCAGCAGTCTCCGACAGGCCGACGAGCAGTACTTC. It translates to CASSLRQADEQYF.

This clonotype was counted many times. This chain connects TRBV6-2 or TRBV6-3 to TRBJ2-5; possibly TRBD1 for D (6 bases). The V end lost 4 bases, the J end lost 5 bases, and 14 bases lay between the germline ends. CDR1 and CDR2 from the germline V gene are MNHEY and SVGEGT. The CDR3 runs 14 residues. The DNA for the CDR3 is TGTGCCAGCAGTTCCGAAGGGGGTCTTGAGACCCAGTACTTC. It codes for CASSSEGGLETQYF.

This clonotype was recorded at least ten times. The chain links TRBV7-2 to TRBJ2-3; 16 nucleotides align to TRBD2. Germline CDR1 SGHTA, CDR2 FQGNSA. CDR3 length equals 16 residues. Germline trimming cut 4 bases from V and 6 bases from J; bases unmatched to any gene: 4. The CDR3 reads CASSSGLAGGPDTQYF. DNA for the CDR3: TGTGCCAGCAGCTCGGGACTAGCGGGGGGGCCCGATACGCAGTATTTT.

This clonotype was detected ten times or more. This rearrangement joins TRBV20-1 to TRBJ1-1; 7 nucleotides agree with TRBD1. Per germline, CDR1 DFQATT and CDR2 SNEGSKA (reference sequence). This CDR3 comprises 15 residues. The V and J ends lost 4 bases and 0 bases, in that order; junction bases with no gene match: 8. The CDR3 DNA reads TGCAGTGCTATAAATACAGGGGCCTTGAACACTGAAGCTTTCTTT. This sequence encodes CSAINTGALNTEAFF.

This clonotype was detected ten times or more. This chain links TRBV20-1 with TRBJ2-1; D unclear. With 0 bases removed from V and 4 bases from J, the gap between germline ends came to 7 bases. This CDR3 contains 13 residues. Germline CDR1 DFQATT, CDR2 SNEGSKA (reference sequence). The CDR3 DNA sequence: TGCAGTGCTAGAGAGGGCTTTTACAATGAGCAGTTCTTC. Encoded protein: CSAREGFYNEQFF.

This clonotype was picked up a small number of times. This chain links TRBV2 with TRBJ1-1; no reliable D call. Trimming removed 1 base at V and 1 base at J, with 10 bases between. CDR1 is SNHLY and CDR2 is FYNNEI in the germline V gene. The CDR3 is 15 amino acids. The DNA of the CDR3 is TGTGCCAGCAGTGAAGATGGGCTTCCGAACACTGAAGCTTTCTTT. Encoded protein: CASSEDGLPNTEAFF.

Only a few counts were recorded for this clonotype. The chain is built from TRBV12-3 or TRBV12-4 and TRBJ1-4; a weak D match, TRBD1 (6 bases). Trimming removed 8 bases at V and 2 bases at J, with 21 bases between. The CDR3 totals 17 residues. In nucleotides, the CDR3 is TGTGCCAGCCAGGAACAGGGAAGGGGATGGACTAATGAAAAACTGTTTTTT. Residues: CASQEQGRGWTNEKLFF.

The chain uses TRBV5-4 and TRBJ2-7; D perhaps matches TRBD2 (6 bases). CDR3 length equals 13 residues. V lost 5 bases, J lost 6 bases, and 15 bases lay in between. CDR1 SGHNT and CDR2 YYREEE come from the germline V gene (reference sequence). The CDR3 DNA is TGTGCCAGCAGGACCGCCGGGAGTGTCGAGCAGTACTTC. It translates to CASRTAGSVEQYF.

This clonotype was detected ten times or more. This chain joins TRBV3-1 and TRBJ1-2, with a weak D call TRBD1 (5 bases). The germline V gene has CDR1 LGHDT and CDR2 YNNKEL (reference sequence). Trimming took 6 bases from V and 2 from J, leaving 13 bases between them. This CDR3 region has 14 residues. The CDR3 reads CASRKTGENYGYTF. CDR3 nucleotide sequence: TGTGCCAGCAGAAAGACGGGGGAAAACTATGGCTACACCTTC.

This clonotype was counted at least ten times. The chain carries TRBV9 and TRBJ2-2; D is uncertain. V lost 2 bases, J lost 6 bases, and 8 bases lay in between. The CDR3 totals 13 residues. Looked up from germline, CDR1 is SGDLS and CDR2 is YYNGEE. The CDR3 sequence: CASSVRVAGELFF. The CDR3 DNA is TGTGCCAGCAGCGTTCGGGTGGCCGGGGAGCTGTTTTTT.

Many counts were recorded for this clonotype. J is TRBJ2-3 and V is TRBV7-9, with D hard to call. With 2 bases removed from V and 0 bases from J, the gap between germline ends came to 15 bases. This CDR3 is built from 17 residues. From germline, CDR1 is SEHNR and CDR2 FQNEAQ (reference sequence). The CDR3 protein is CASSLSHGSYSTDTQYF. The DNA of the CDR3 is TGTGCCAGCAGCTTATCCCACGGAAGCTATAGCACAGATACGCAGTATTTT.

Remarks on this clonotype: A much larger clone sits a single nucleotide away, making a read error possible. The rearrangement uses TRBV5-1 and TRBJ2-5, with TRBD2 matching 11 bases. Trimming at V came to 3 bases and at J to 2 bases, leaving 6 bases not matched to a gene. CDR3 length: 16 amino acids. Germline lookup yields CDR1 SGHRS and CDR2 YFSETQ. The CDR3 spells CASSSSGGTKQETQYF. The CDR3 coding sequence is TGCGCCAGCAGCTCTAGCGGGGGGACCAAACAAGAGACCCAGTACTTC.